These T cell receptor beta chains were read from a single sample in a study of molecular identifiers for immune sequencing clone quantification. MiXCR, applied by TCRdb to the PCR reads, yields one record per CDR3 protein. The table has approximately 590,000 distinct CDR3 sequences, about 25% seen once. Sequences were obtained from naive CD8+ T cells from blood, with Jurkat cell RNA spiked in. These receptors were obtained from a human donor in good health. Some libraries in this study had Jurkat cell RNA spiked in. Both conserved end residues are part of each CDR3. Each record gives: clone size, V gene, J gene, D gene, CDR3 length, CDR3 DNA, CDR3 protein. The D gene is left open where the match is weak. Size is stated for part of the rows, as once, few or many counts, or as a class when the clone is expanded.

clone size: few
V gene: TRBV6-2/TRBV6-3
J gene: TRBJ2-7
D gene: TRBD1
CDR3 length: 16
CDR3 DNA: TGTGCCAGCAGCTACACGCCGGGACAGGGTTTCTACGAGCAGTACTTC
CDR3 protein: CASSYTPGQGFYEQYF

clone size: .
V gene: TRBV20-1
J gene: TRBJ1-6
D gene: .
CDR3 length: 12
CDR3 DNA: TGCAGTGCTAGGGATTACAATTCACCCCTCCACTTT
CDR3 protein: CSARDYNSPLHF

clone size: many
V gene: TRBV20-1
J gene: TRBJ2-7
D gene: .
CDR3 length: 13
CDR3 DNA: TGCAGTGCTACATCGGGGACCTACTACGAGCAGTACTTC
CDR3 protein: CSATSGTYYEQYF

clone size: many
V gene: TRBV2
J gene: TRBJ2-5
D gene: .
CDR3 length: 15
CDR3 DNA: TGTGCCAGCAGTCCGCCTGTCAGCGGCCAAGAGACCCAGTACTTC
CDR3 protein: CASSPPVSGQETQYF

clone size: many
V gene: TRBV6-2/TRBV6-3
J gene: TRBJ1-1
D gene: .
CDR3 length: 11
CDR3 DNA: TGTGCCAGCGCAGACAACCTTGAAGCTTTCTTT
CDR3 protein: CASADNLEAFF

clone size: few
V gene: TRBV11-2
J gene: TRBJ2-3
D gene: .
CDR3 length: 15
CDR3 DNA: TGTGCCAGCAGCCAGGACGGATCTAGCACAGATACGCAGTATTTT
CDR3 protein: CASSQDGSSTDTQYF

clone size: .
V gene: TRBV20-1
J gene: TRBJ2-1
D gene: .
CDR3 length: 17
CDR3 DNA: TGCAGTGCTAGTGAAGTCATACAACCAGGAGACTACAATGAGCAGTTCTTC
CDR3 protein: CSASEVIQPGDYNEQFF

clone size: .
V gene: TRBV5-1
J gene: TRBJ2-2
D gene: .
CDR3 length: 13
CDR3 DNA: TGCGCCAGCAGCTTATACTACACCGGGGAGCTGTTTTTT
CDR3 protein: CASSLYYTGELFF

clone size: many
V gene: TRBV10-3
J gene: TRBJ1-1
D gene: .
CDR3 length: 12
CDR3 DNA: TGTGCCATCAGTGACGGACGCTCTGAAGCTTTCTTT
CDR3 protein: CAISDGRSEAFF

clone size: .
V gene: TRBV4-3
J gene: TRBJ2-2
D gene: .
CDR3 length: 15
CDR3 DNA: TGCGCCAGCAGCCAAATAAGGGGGAACACCGGGGAGCTGTTTTTT
CDR3 protein: CASSQIRGNTGELFF

clone size: .
V gene: TRBV5-1
J gene: TRBJ2-1
D gene: TRBD2
CDR3 length: 15
CDR3 DNA: TGCGCCAGCAGCTTGGCGGGGGGGGCTTACAGTGAGCAGTTCTTC
CDR3 protein: CASSLAGGAYSEQFF

clone size: few
V gene: TRBV6-2/TRBV6-3
J gene: TRBJ2-2
D gene: .
CDR3 length: 19
CDR3 DNA: TGTGCCAGCAGTTACGATCGGACCCGTGCGGGGAGGAACACCGGGGAGCTGTTTTTT
CDR3 protein: CASSYDRTRAGRNTGELFF

clone size: few
V gene: TRBV4-1
J gene: TRBJ2-1
D gene: TRBD2
CDR3 length: 16
CDR3 DNA: TGCGCCAGCAGCCAAGATTGGACTAGCTTCGACAATGAGCAGTTCTTC
CDR3 protein: CASSQDWTSFDNEQFF

clone size: many
V gene: TRBV9
J gene: TRBJ2-6
D gene: .
CDR3 length: 13
CDR3 DNA: TGTGCCAGCAGCGTAGACCGGGCCAACGTCCTGACTTTC
CDR3 protein: CASSVDRANVLTF

clone size: many
V gene: TRBV29-1
J gene: TRBJ1-2
D gene: .
CDR3 length: 16
CDR3 DNA: TGCAGCGTTGACGACTCAATGATGACGGGCATGAGTGGCTACACCTTC
CDR3 protein: CSVDDSMMTGMSGYTF

clone size: .
V gene: TRBV19
J gene: TRBJ1-5
D gene: .
CDR3 length: 14
CDR3 DNA: TGTGCCAGTAGTGTCATTGGGGGCAATCAGCCCCAGCATTTT
CDR3 protein: CASSVIGGNQPQHF

clone size: many
V gene: TRBV19
J gene: TRBJ1-5
D gene: .
CDR3 length: 15
CDR3 DNA: TGTGCCAGTAGTACCCTAGGATGGGGCAATCAGCCCCAGCATTTT
CDR3 protein: CASSTLGWGNQPQHF

clone size: .
V gene: TRBV14
J gene: TRBJ2-3
D gene: TRBD2
CDR3 length: 18
CDR3 DNA: TGTGCCAGCAGCCAAGAAGGGATGATTATTGGCGGGGGAGATACGCAGTATTTT
CDR3 protein: CASSQEGMIIGGGDTQYF

clone size: few
V gene: TRBV6-2/TRBV6-3
J gene: TRBJ2-1
D gene: .
CDR3 length: 14
CDR3 DNA: TGTGCCAGCAGTTACGCCGGCCCCTACAATGAGCAGTTCTTC
CDR3 protein: CASSYAGPYNEQFF

clone size: .
V gene: TRBV4-3
J gene: TRBJ2-1
D gene: .
CDR3 length: 16
CDR3 DNA: TGCGCCAGCAGCGCAAGCACATGGGGCGAATTCAATGAGCAGTTCTTC
CDR3 protein: CASSASTWGEFNEQFF

clone size: .
V gene: TRBV29-1
J gene: TRBJ2-1
D gene: TRBD2
CDR3 length: 16
CDR3 DNA: TGCAGCGTGCGACCGACTAGCGGGACATTCTACAATGAGCAGTTCTTC
CDR3 protein: CSVRPTSGTFYNEQFF

clone size: few
V gene: TRBV20-1
J gene: TRBJ2-1
D gene: .
CDR3 length: 14
CDR3 DNA: TGCAGTGTTCCCGGGGGACCGAATTACAATGAGCAGTTCTTC
CDR3 protein: CSVPGGPNYNEQFF

clone size: many
V gene: TRBV7-9
J gene: TRBJ1-6
D gene: .
CDR3 length: 15
CDR3 DNA: TGTGCCAGCAGTTCCCCGGGCCCATATAATTCACCCCTCCACTTT
CDR3 protein: CASSSPGPYNSPLHF

clone size: many
V gene: TRBV7-8
J gene: TRBJ2-5
D gene: .
CDR3 length: 15
CDR3 DNA: TGTGCCAGCAGCTCAGTAGCGGTTGTGAAAGAGACCCAGTACTTC
CDR3 protein: CASSSVAVVKETQYF

clone size: many
V gene: TRBV14
J gene: TRBJ2-7
D gene: TRBD1
CDR3 length: 16
CDR3 DNA: TGTGCCAGCAGCCCGGGGACAGGGGAATTAACCTACGAGCAGTACTTC
CDR3 protein: CASSPGTGELTYEQYF

clone size: .
V gene: TRBV7-9
J gene: TRBJ2-2
D gene: .
CDR3 length: 14
CDR3 DNA: TGTGCCAGCAGCTTAGCACCGGGCACCGGGGAGCTGTTTTTT
CDR3 protein: CASSLAPGTGELFF

clone size: .
V gene: TRBV6-2/TRBV6-3
J gene: TRBJ2-2
D gene: TRBD1
CDR3 length: 19
CDR3 DNA: TGTGCCAGCAGTTACAGTTCCAGGACAGGGGTGGCGAACACCGGGGAGCTGTTTTTT
CDR3 protein: CASSYSSRTGVANTGELFF

clone size: .
V gene: TRBV4-1
J gene: TRBJ2-1
D gene: .
CDR3 length: 18
CDR3 DNA: TGCGCCAGCAGCCAGACTGATGGTGGCAAGGGTACCTACAATGAGCAGTTCTTC
CDR3 protein: CASSQTDGGKGTYNEQFF

clone size: .
V gene: TRBV2
J gene: TRBJ2-7
D gene: TRBD1
CDR3 length: 15
CDR3 DNA: TGTGCCAGCATGAACCGGGACAGGGTTCTCTACGAGCAGTACTTC
CDR3 protein: CASMNRDRVLYEQYF

clone size: many
V gene: TRBV7-6
J gene: TRBJ2-3
D gene: TRBD1
CDR3 length: 16
CDR3 DNA: TGTGCCAGCAGCCGGACAGGGGTACCAATCGCAGATACGCAGTATTTT
CDR3 protein: CASSRTGVPIADTQYF

clone size: .
V gene: TRBV19
J gene: TRBJ1-2
D gene: .
CDR3 length: 14
CDR3 DNA: TGTGCCAGTAGCATATCCGGGACCCAACCCCTATACACCTTC
CDR3 protein: CASSISGTQPLYTF

clone size: many
V gene: TRBV12-3/TRBV12-4
J gene: TRBJ2-3
D gene: .
CDR3 length: 14
CDR3 DNA: TGTGCCAGCAGTCCCGAGGGGGGCACAGATACGCAGTATTTT
CDR3 protein: CASSPEGGTDTQYF

clone size: few
V gene: TRBV4-2
J gene: TRBJ1-5
D gene: .
CDR3 length: 14
CDR3 DNA: TGTGCCAGCAGCCCCGGACCTTCGATTCAGCCCCAGCATTTT
CDR3 protein: CASSPGPSIQPQHF

clone size: many
V gene: TRBV27
J gene: TRBJ2-4
D gene: .
CDR3 length: 16
CDR3 DNA: TGTGCCAGCACCGATATCGTTGGGCTAGCCAAAAACATTCAGTACTTC
CDR3 protein: CASTDIVGLAKNIQYF

clone size: many
V gene: TRBV4-1
J gene: TRBJ2-3
D gene: .
CDR3 length: 14
CDR3 DNA: TGCGCCAGCAGCCAAGAACCAGGAGCAGATACGCAGTATTTT
CDR3 protein: CASSQEPGADTQYF

clone size: .
V gene: TRBV19
J gene: TRBJ2-7
D gene: TRBD1
CDR3 length: 14
CDR3 DNA: TGTGCCAGTAGTATGACAGGGGGCGGGCACGAGCAGTACTTC
CDR3 protein: CASSMTGGGHEQYF

clone size: .
V gene: TRBV9
J gene: TRBJ2-2
D gene: .
CDR3 length: 14
CDR3 DNA: TGTGCCAGCAGCGTAGCTCAGAGCACCGGGGAGCTGTTTTTT
CDR3 protein: CASSVAQSTGELFF

clone size: .
V gene: TRBV7-9
J gene: TRBJ2-5
D gene: TRBD1
CDR3 length: 15
CDR3 DNA: TGTGCCAGCAGCGCTACAGGGGATGGGCTAGAGACACAGTACTTC
CDR3 protein: CASSATGDGLETQYF